These 24 T cell receptor beta chains came from one sample sequenced in a study of technical replicates of blood from several donors. Assay: immunoSEQ multiplex PCR; the TCRdb copy retains only in-frame clones and omits some. The top ten hold roughly 0.36% of the sample, which has roughly 90,000 clones, 96% seen once. Sequencing was carried out using T cells isolated from PBMCs. The source is a human donor in good health.

This rearrangement joins TRBV5-4 to TRBJ2-5, with TRBD2 identical over 12 bases. CDR3 length equals 15 residues. CDR1 is SGHNT and CDR2 is YYREEE in the germline V gene (reference sequence). V gave up 5 bases and J gave up 4 bases; unmatched junction bases: 6. CDR3 in amino acids: CASSGLAGMVETQYF. CDR3 coding DNA: TGTGCCAGCAGTGGACTAGCGGGAATGGTAGAGACCCAGTACTTC.

The V call is TRBV7-3, the J call TRBJ2-5; a weak D match, TRBD2 (6 bases). CDR1 is SGHTA and CDR2 is FQGTGA in the germline V gene. Between the trimmed V and J ends, which lost 2 bases and 4 bases, there was a span of 8 bases. CDR3 length equals 13 residues. The CDR3 is CASSLWGGETQYF. CDR3 nucleotide sequence: TGTGCCAGCAGCTTATGGGGAGGAGAGACCCAGTACTTC.

This chain connects TRBV29-1 to TRBJ2-6, with 9 bases matching TRBD1. The length of the CDR3 is 18 residues. CDR1 is SQVTM and CDR2 is ANQGSEA in the germline V gene. The V segment lost 7 bases and the J segment 1 base; nucleotides outside the gene matches: 14. DNA for the CDR3: TGCAGCGCTCTAATCCGGGACAGGGATAGATCTGGGGCCAACGTCCTGACTTTC. Protein: CSALIRDRDRSGANVLTF. Full variable domain (remainder filled in from reference TRBV29-1 and TRBJ2-6): SAVISQKPSRDICQRGTSLTIQCQVDSQVTMMFWYRQQPGQSLTLIATANQGSEATYESGFVIDKFPISRPNLTFSTLTVSNMSPEDSSIYLCSALIRDRDRSGANVLTFGAGSRLTVL.

The rearrangement links TRBV5-1 to TRBJ2-3; 13 nucleotides line up with TRBD2. The V and J ends lost 2 bases and 5 bases, in that order; junction bases with no gene match: 8. Per germline, CDR1 SGHRS and CDR2 YFSETQ. The CDR3 runs 17 residues. CDR3 coding DNA: TGCGCCAGCAGCTTTCCCGGACTAGCGGGAGCCCAAGATACGCAGTATTTT. Translated: CASSFPGLAGAQDTQYF.

The chain recombines TRBV18 with TRBJ2-5; possible D gene TRBD1, 5 bases. Trimming removed 2 bases from V and 3 bases from J, with 10 bases in between. Germline values: CDR1 KGHSH, CDR2 LQKENI. The CDR3 covers 14 residues. The CDR3 coding sequence is TGTGCCAGCTCACCAGCAGGGATTGAAGAGACCCAGTACTTC. This encodes CASSPAGIEETQYF.

The gene calls are TRBV4-1 and TRBJ2-3; tentatively, D is TRBD1 (6 bases). V lost 0 bases and J 3 bases, leaving 19 bases between the germline ends. CDR1 is MGHRA and CDR2 is YSYEKL in the germline V gene. This CDR3 comprises 18 residues. CDR3 in amino acids: CASSQEKSGRGVTDTQYF. The CDR3 DNA follows: TGCGCCAGCAGCCAAGAGAAGTCGGGCAGGGGAGTGACAGATACGCAGTATTTT.

The chain joins TRBV19 to TRBJ2-7; D is possibly TRBD1 (6 bases). The CDR3 runs 13 residues. Between the trimmed V and J ends, which lost 6 bases and 3 bases, there was a span of 12 bases. CDR1 LNHDA and CDR2 SQIVND come from the germline V gene (reference sequence). CDR3 region: CASRGGVFYEQYF. The CDR3 coding sequence is TGTGCCAGTAGAGGGGGTGTTTTCTACGAGCAGTACTTC. The variable domain in full, with the rest retrieved from reference TRBV19 and TRBJ2-7, is DGGITQSPKYLFRKEGQNVTLSCEQNLNHDAMYWYRQDPGQGLRLIYYSQIVNDFQKGDIAEGYSVSREKKESFPLTVTSAQKNPTAFYLCASRGGVFYEQYFGPGTRLTVT.

The J gene is TRBJ1-1, the V gene TRBV14; a possible D gene is TRBD1 (5 bases). Between the trimmed V and J ends, which lost 2 bases and 5 bases, there was a span of 18 bases. This CDR3 comprises 16 residues. Germline V gives CDR1 SGHDN, CDR2 FVKESK. The CDR3 sequence is CASSQNGGGWGTEAFF. CDR3 DNA sequence: TGTGCCAGCAGCCAAAATGGGGGGGGTTGGGGGACTGAAGCTTTCTTT.

The chain is built from TRBV29-1 and TRBJ2-4; 11 nucleotides line up with TRBD2. The CDR3 covers 15 residues. Germline V CDR1 and CDR2: SQVTM, ANQGSEA. The V gene end was trimmed by 7 bases and the J gene end by 3 bases; junction bases not matched to a gene: 8. This CDR3 reads CSAVTSGNVKNIQYF. CDR3 in DNA: TGCAGCGCCGTGACTAGCGGGAACGTCAAAAACATTCAGTACTTC. Together with reference TRBV29-1 and TRBJ2-4, the CDR3 gives the full variable domain: SAVISQKPSRDICQRGTSLTIQCQVDSQVTMMFWYRQQPGQSLTLIATANQGSEATYESGFVIDKFPISRPNLTFSTLTVSNMSPEDSSIYLCSAVTSGNVKNIQYFGAGTRLSVL.

The chain has TRBV19 and TRBJ1-2; tentatively, D is TRBD1 (5 bases). The V end lost 3 bases, the J end lost 4 bases, and 12 bases lay between the germline ends. Germline CDR1 is LNHDA and CDR2 is SQIVND (reference sequence). This CDR3 is built from 14 residues. The CDR3 DNA is TGTGCCAGTAGTATCCTAGGGGTGGGCTATGGCTACACCTTC. Its translation is CASSILGVGYGYTF.

V and J are TRBV6-6 and TRBJ1-2; TRBD1 matches 8 bases. Looked up from germline, CDR1 is MNHNY and CDR2 is SVGAGI (reference sequence). This CDR3 spans 14 amino acids. V lost 10 bases and J lost 6; bases outside the gene matches: 13. This CDR3 reads CATHRIPGGNGYTF. The CDR3 coding sequence is TGTGCCACCCATCGAATACCAGGGGGCAATGGCTACACCTTC.

V and J are TRBV6-6 and TRBJ2-7; tentative D call: TRBD2 (6 bases). V dropped 2 bases and J dropped 3 bases, with 14 bases sitting between them. The germline V gene encodes CDR1 MNHNY and CDR2 SVGAGI (reference sequence). This CDR3 is 15 amino acids long. CDR3: CASSYSSAGLYEQYF. The CDR3 DNA is TGTGCCAGCAGTTACAGTTCGGCGGGACTCTACGAGCAGTACTTC.

In DNA form, the CDR3 reads TGTGCCAGCAGCTTATATCCCTACAATGAGCAGTTCTTC. Amino acid sequence: CASSLYPYNEQFF. V and J are TRBV7-9 and TRBJ2-1; D gene unclear. This CDR3 contains 13 residues. Per germline, CDR1 SEHNR and CDR2 FQNEAQ (reference sequence). Trimming cost V 2 bases and J 2 bases, with 4 bases left between them.

The rearrangement joins TRBV5-1 to TRBJ2-7; TRBD1 matches at 8 bases. Germline V gene data show CDR1 as SGHRS and CDR2 as YFSETQ. Trimming at V came to 3 bases and at J to 1 base, leaving 3 bases not matched to a gene. This CDR3 region has 14 residues. The CDR3 DNA is TGCGCCAGCAGCTCGACAGGGGTGTCCTACGAGCAGTACTTC. This gives the protein CASSSTGVSYEQYF.

This clone was seen only a few times. This chain connects TRBV9 to TRBJ1-1; possibly TRBD1 for D (6 bases). Trimming shortened V by 3 bases and J by 4 bases, and 13 bases separated the two germline ends. The germline V gene has CDR1 SGDLS and CDR2 YYNGEE. The CDR3 extends over 14 amino acids. CDR3 in DNA: TGTGCCAGCAGCGCACAACAGGGAAGCACTGAAGCTTTCTTT. Translation: CASSAQQGSTEAFF.

V usage is TRBV7-2 and J usage is TRBJ1-1, with D maybe TRBD1 (5 bases). Per germline, CDR1 SGHTA and CDR2 FQGNSA. The germline V and J ends were trimmed by 2 bases and 1 base, with 11 bases remaining between them. This CDR3 has 15 amino acids. This chain's CDR3 is CASSLKWGGNTEAFF. In DNA form, the CDR3 reads TGTGCCAGCAGCTTAAAGTGGGGCGGGAACACTGAAGCTTTCTTT. The variable domain in full, with the rest retrieved from reference TRBV7-2 and TRBJ1-1, is GAGVSQSPSNKVTEKGKDVELRCDPISGHTALYWYRQSLGQGLEFLIYFQGNSAPDKSGLPSDRFSAERTGGSVSTLTIQRTQQEDSAVYLCASSLKWGGNTEAFFGQGTRLTVV.

The rearrangement links TRBV21-1 to TRBJ1-1; the table's D call, TRBD1, has no DNA check behind it. TRBV21-1 is deemed a pseudogene. The CDR3 length is 14 residues. CDR3 region: CASKNCDRGTEAFF. CDR3 coding DNA: TGTGCCAGCAAAAATTGCGACAGGGGCACTGAAGCTTTCTTT.

The J gene is TRBJ2-1, the V gene TRBV7-7, with D perhaps TRBD2 (6 bases). The CDR3 contains 15 residues. CDR1 SSHAT and CDR2 FNYEAQ come from the germline V gene (reference sequence). The V gene lost 4 bases and the J gene lost 4 bases, with 14 bases spanning the gap. The CDR3 DNA sequence: TGTGCCAGCAGCTCCGGGACTCCCCCTTACAATGAGCAGTTCTTC. Amino acids: CASSSGTPPYNEQFF.

The chain carries TRBV5-1 and TRBJ2-7, with D perhaps matching TRBD1 (6 bases). V gave up 5 bases and J gave up 6 bases, with 18 bases separating them. The CDR3 extends over 14 amino acids. Germline V gives CDR1 SGHRS, CDR2 YFSETQ. This CDR3 is CASSNAQGDAEQYF. The CDR3 DNA is TGCGCCAGCAGTAATGCACAGGGAGACGCCGAGCAGTACTTC. The entire variable domain, with the rest obtained from reference TRBV5-1 and TRBJ2-7, is as follows: KAGVTQTPRYLIKTRGQQVTLSCSPISGHRSVSWYQQTPGQGLQFLFEYFSETQRNKGNFPGRFSGRQFSNSRSEMNVSTLELGDSALYLCASSNAQGDAEQYFGPGTRLTVT.

This rearrangement joins TRBV28 to TRBJ2-2; TRBD1 aligns across 7 bases. This CDR3 spans 16 amino acids. CDR1 MDHEN and CDR2 SYDVKM come from the germline V gene. V lost 6 bases, J lost 11 bases, and 18 bases stayed unmatched. The CDR3 nucleotides are TGTGCCAGCAGCTACGGATATACAGGGGTCGTCGGTGAGCTGTTTTTT. Translation: CASSYGYTGVVGELFF.

The CDR3 region is CSVEVGFGGGNEQFF. The CDR3 region has the DNA TGCAGCGTTGAAGTGGGCTTTGGGGGAGGAAATGAGCAGTTCTTC. The J gene is TRBJ2-1, the V gene TRBV29-1; D may be TRBD2 (6 bases). V was trimmed by 1 base and J by 7 bases, leaving 17 bases between them. Germline CDR1 reads SQVTM; CDR2 reads ANQGSEA. CDR3 length: 15 amino acids.

The V gene is TRBV10-3, the J gene TRBJ2-1, with TRBD2 matching 13 bases. This CDR3 spans 13 amino acids. The V gene end was trimmed by 8 bases and the J gene end by 5 bases; junction bases not matched to a gene: 0. Germline CDR1 reads ENHRY; CDR2 reads SYGVKD. The CDR3 loop is CAIGLAGDNEQFF. The CDR3 nucleotides read TGTGCCATCGGACTAGCGGGGGACAATGAGCAGTTCTTC.

This clone was observed a single time. The chain employs TRBV27 and TRBJ1-2, with D tentatively TRBD1 (5 bases). The V and J ends lost 2 bases and 6 bases respectively, with 10 bases between them. Germline V gene data show CDR1 as MNHEY and CDR2 as SMNVEV (reference sequence). This CDR3 has 13 residues. The DNA of the CDR3 is TGTGCCAGCAGTTTAGGGGGGGTGGATGGCTACACCTTC. It codes for CASSLGGVDGYTF.

The V call is TRBV19, the J call TRBJ1-3; 8 positions match TRBD1. The CDR3 runs 15 residues. V lost 7 bases to trimming and J lost 2 bases; unmatched junction nucleotides: 7. Germline CDR1 reads LNHDA; CDR2 reads SQIVND (reference sequence). The CDR3 is CASISGGQPGNTIYF. The CDR3, as DNA: TGTGCCAGTATCTCAGGGGGCCAACCTGGAAACACCATATATTTT. The full variable domain, in which reference TRBV19 and TRBJ1-3 provide the parts outside the CDR3, is DGGITQSPKYLFRKEGQNVTLSCEQNLNHDAMYWYRQDPGQGLRLIYYSQIVNDFQKGDIAEGYSVSREKKESFPLTVTSAQKNPTAFYLCASISGGQPGNTIYFGEGSWLTVV.